The 30 T cell receptor beta chains presented below share a single source sample, sequenced in a study of beta chain features in type 1 diabetes. Notes on the study in general: Moderately but significantly shorter TCRB CDR3s were found in Type 1 diabetes patients in all four CD4+ subsets.

Antigen specificity for these receptors is unknown. Expressed TCRB transcripts were sequenced, since all the RNA that had been isolated was reverse transcribed. Assay: immunoSEQ multiplex PCR; the TCRdb copy retains only in-frame clones and omits some. Of 630,000 or so clones listed, over 12% are singletons. Sequenced input: naive CD4+ T cells from blood. The receptors shown here come from a man in his late teens or twenties with type 1 diabetes.

The CDR3 reads CAISAPSGTGGEGQFF. The CDR3 DNA reads TGTGCCATCAGTGCGCCCTCGGGGACAGGGGGCGAGGGGCAGTTCTTC. The chain recombines TRBV10-3 with TRBJ2-1, with 12 bases identical to TRBD1. V shed 4 bases and J 12 bases; nucleotides not matched to a gene: 13. The CDR3 is 16 amino acids. Germline assignment: CDR1 ENHRY and CDR2 SYGVKD.

This chain uses TRBV10-2 with TRBJ2-7; 9 bases match TRBD2. The CDR3 is 13 amino acids. J gave up 0 bases and V 6 bases, and 0 bases lay outside the gene matches. The V gene's germline CDR1 is WSHSY and CDR2 SAAADI. The CDR3 DNA reads as TGCGCCAGCAGACTAGCGGGCTCCTACGAGCAGTACTTC. Translated, it gives CASRLAGSYEQYF.

There are a few counts of this clone. In the same sample, other DNA sequences code for this CDR3. This chain links TRBV9 with TRBJ2-1; 8 nucleotides align to TRBD1. The V gene end was trimmed by 2 bases and the J gene end by 4 bases; junction bases not matched to a gene: 2. CDR3 size: 14 residues. In germline, CDR1 is SGDLS, CDR2 YYNGEE. CDR3 nucleotides: TGTGCCAGCAGCGTCACAGGGGGGTACAATGAGCAGTTCTTC. Translating gives CASSVTGGYNEQFF.

The chain combines TRBV10-3 with TRBJ2-2; TRBD1 matches 10 bases. With 6 bases clipped from V and 5 bases from J, the junction kept 3 bases outside the gene matches. Germline CDR1 reads ENHRY; CDR2 reads SYGVKD. The CDR3 totals 14 residues. The CDR3 DNA follows: TGTGCCATCAGGGGACAGGGGCAGACCGGGGAGCTGTTTTTT. This translates into CAIRGQGQTGELFF.

This clone was counted a few times. In DNA form, the CDR3 reads TGTGCCAGCAGCTTCTGGGACACCAATCAGCCCCAGCATTTT. Translation gives CASSFWDTNQPQHF. This rearrangement joins TRBV7-9 to TRBJ1-5; D might be TRBD1 (6 bases). Germline V gives CDR1 SEHNR, CDR2 FQNEAQ (reference sequence). This CDR3 comprises 14 residues. Between the trimmed V and J ends, which lost 3 bases and 3 bases, there was a span of 9 bases.

This clone showed up just a few times. This rearrangement joins TRBV19 to TRBJ1-2; possibly TRBD1 for D (6 bases). The ends were cut back, 6 bases at V and 4 bases at J, with 12 bases in the middle. The CDR3 is 13 residues long. Germline loops: CDR1 LNHDA, CDR2 SQIVND (reference sequence). This chain's CDR3 is CASRPTGTYGYTF. The CDR3 bases are TGTGCCAGTAGGCCCACAGGGACCTATGGCTACACCTTC.

Only a few counts were recorded for this clone. V is TRBV6-5 and J is TRBJ2-4; TRBD2 is a possible D gene (6 bases). Germline V gives CDR1 MNHEY, CDR2 SVGAGI. CDR3 length: 15 amino acids. V gave up 6 bases and J gave up 2 bases, with 14 bases separating them. CDR3 amino acids: CASSPRRGTKNIQYF. The DNA for the CDR3 is TGTGCCAGCAGCCCCAGGCGGGGTACCAAAAACATTCAGTACTTC.

The rearrangement joins TRBV12-5 to TRBJ2-3; weak D call: TRBD2 (6 bases). V gave up 7 bases and J gave up 2 bases, with 13 bases separating them. Germline loops: CDR1 LGHNT, CDR2 FRNRAP. This CDR3 region has 14 residues. This CDR3 reads CASAFGGSTDTQYF. CDR3 nucleotide sequence: TGTGCTAGTGCCTTTGGGGGGTCCACAGATACGCAGTATTTT.

This clone occurred a few times. CDR3 amino acids: CSAQSSYEQYF. The CDR3 bases are TGCAGTGCTCAGAGCTCCTACGAGCAGTACTTC. The V and J genes are TRBV20-1 and TRBJ2-7; no definite D call. Germline V gene sequence: CDR1 DFQATT, CDR2 SNEGSKA (reference sequence). The CDR3 is 11 amino acids. Trimming left V 5 bases short and J 0 bases short, with 5 bases between.

The V call is TRBV4-1, the J call TRBJ1-5, with D unclear. Germline V gene lookup returns CDR1 MGHRA and CDR2 YSYEKL. The CDR3 loop spans 15 amino acids. Trimming took 0 bases from V and 6 from J, leaving 12 bases between them. The CDR3 is CASSQDGPGGQPQHF. For the CDR3, the DNA is TGCGCCAGCAGCCAAGATGGGCCAGGAGGTCAGCCCCAGCATTTT.

In regard to this clone: This specimen includes other DNA sequences encoding the same CDR3. The rearrangement uses TRBV5-1 and TRBJ2-5, with no clear D. The CDR3 is 14 residues long. CDR1 and CDR2 from the germline V gene are SGHRS and YFSETQ. V was clipped by 0 bases and J by 1 base, with 7 bases between them. The CDR3 loop is CASSLVSSQETQYF. CDR3 nucleotide sequence: TGCGCCAGCAGCTTGGTTTCCAGCCAAGAGACCCAGTACTTC.

This clone occurred a few times. The chain combines TRBV30 with TRBJ2-5; no firm D call. Germline V CDR1 and CDR2: GTSNPN, SVGIG (reference sequence). The CDR3 loop spans 12 amino acids. Trimming cost V 0 bases and J 12 bases, with 14 bases left between them. This CDR3 is CAWSVLEKGKYF. The CDR3, as DNA: TGTGCCTGGAGTGTACTGGAGAAGGGAAAGTACTTC.

This chain joins TRBV11-1 and TRBJ2-7, with D tentatively TRBD2 (5 bases). CDR3 size: 14 residues. Trimming cost V 5 bases and J 4 bases, with 15 bases left between them. Germline CDR1 and CDR2: SGHAT and FQDESV (reference sequence). For the CDR3, the DNA is TGTGCCAGCAGCCACAACGTTCGGACTTACGAGCAGTACTTC. Residues: CASSHNVRTYEQYF.

The gene calls are TRBV30 and TRBJ1-1; TRBD1 aligns across 7 bases. This CDR3 is built from 14 residues. Per germline, CDR1 GTSNPN and CDR2 SVGIG (reference sequence). The V and J ends lost 7 bases and 0 bases, in that order; junction bases with no gene match: 8. The CDR3 bases are TGTGCCTCTTCTCCGGGACAGCTGAACACTGAAGCTTTCTTT. As protein: CASSPGQLNTEAFF.

This clone was observed a handful of times. This rearrangement joins TRBV30 to TRBJ1-1, with unresolved D. This CDR3 contains 14 residues. V lost 2 bases to trimming and J lost 4 bases, with 14 bases between them. Germline V lookup: CDR1 GTSNPN, CDR2 SVGIG (reference sequence). CDR3 bases: TGTGCCTGGAGTTTCAAGGGCAAGATCACTGAAGCTTTCTTT. Its translation: CAWSFKGKITEAFF.

This clone showed up just a few times. The same CDR3 is also encoded by other DNA sequences in this sample. V is TRBV5-1 and J is TRBJ2-1; D not certain. Trimming pared 0 bases from V and 0 bases from J, leaving 4 bases between. Germline V gives CDR1 SGHRS, CDR2 YFSETQ. The CDR3 has 14 amino acids. Written as DNA, the CDR3 is TGCGCCAGCAGCTTGGTCAGCTCCTACAATGAGCAGTTCTTC. This translates into CASSLVSSYNEQFF.

This chain connects TRBV7-6 to TRBJ2-7, with D uncertain. This CDR3 contains 13 residues. Trimming took off 4 bases at V and 3 bases at J, with 10 bases between the two ends. Germline V gene lookup returns CDR1 SGHVS and CDR2 FNYEAQ. CDR3 residues: CASSSSRNYEQYF. For the CDR3, the DNA is TGTGCCAGCAGCTCCTCAAGGAACTACGAGCAGTACTTC.

Only a few counts were recorded for this clone. This chain joins TRBV11-1 and TRBJ2-5, with 11 bases matching TRBD2. This CDR3 has 14 residues. The trim removed 5 bases at V and 3 bases at J, leaving 2 bases unmatched. Germline values: CDR1 SGHAT, CDR2 FQDESV (reference sequence). The CDR3 nucleotides read TGTGCCAGCAGCAAGGGACTAGCGGAAGAGACCCAGTACTTC. Translated: CASSKGLAEETQYF. The whole variable domain, filled in from reference TRBV11-1 and TRBJ2-5, reads EAEVAQSPRYKITEKSQAVAFWCDPISGHATLYWYRQILGQGPELLVQFQDESVVDDSQLPKDRFSAERLKGVDSTLKIQPAELGDSAMYLCASSKGLAEETQYFGPGTRLLVL.

The chain joins TRBV2 to TRBJ1-5; D unclear. Trimming pared 3 bases from V and 5 bases from J, leaving 8 bases between. This CDR3 has 13 amino acids. Germline V gene sequence: CDR1 SNHLY, CDR2 FYNNEI. The CDR3: CASSDRGDQPQHF. CDR3 nucleotide sequence: TGTGCCAGCAGTGATCGGGGTGATCAGCCCCAGCATTTT.

This clone occurred a few times. This chain uses TRBV5-1 with TRBJ1-3; maybe TRBD1 (5 bases). V dropped 4 bases and J dropped 1 base, with 15 bases sitting between them. Per the germline V gene, CDR1 is SGHRS and CDR2 is YFSETQ. This CDR3 has 16 amino acids. CDR3 nucleotides: TGCGCCAGCAGCATTCTGGGGGGTTCATCTGGAAACACCATATATTTT. Residues: CASSILGGSSGNTIYF.

This clone was seen more than once but under ten times. V gene TRBV4-2 combines with J gene TRBJ2-2; D is unclear. V shed 10 bases and J shed 1 base, with 13 bases lying between them. Per the germline V gene, CDR1 is LGHNA and CDR2 is YNFKEQ. The CDR3 runs 14 residues. This chain's CDR3 is CAIRSDVNTGELFF. CDR3 bases: TGTGCCATTCGGTCGGACGTGAACACCGGGGAGCTGTTTTTT.

This clone turned up a few times. V is TRBV11-3 and J is TRBJ2-2, with 8 bases lining up with TRBD1. Germline V gives CDR1 SGHNT, CDR2 YENEEA. The junction had 4 bases not matched to a gene; V was cut back by 3 bases and J by 1 base. The CDR3 length is 16 residues. The CDR3 here is CASSFGDRRNTGELFF. The CDR3 region has the DNA TGTGCCAGCAGCTTCGGGGACAGGAGGAACACCGGGGAGCTGTTTTTT.

This chain joins TRBV5-4 and TRBJ2-5, with 13 bases aligning to TRBD2. V was clipped by 6 bases and J by 2 bases; unmatched bases: 4. The CDR3 is 15 residues long. Germline CDR1 SGHNT, CDR2 YYREEE (reference sequence). The DNA for the CDR3 is TGTGCCAGCACCTGGACTAGCGGGGGACAAGAGACCCAGTACTTC. The encoded protein is CASTWTSGGQETQYF. Drawing the rest from reference TRBV5-4 and TRBJ2-5, the complete variable domain is ETGVTQSPTHLIKTRGQQVTLRCSSQSGHNTVSWYQQALGQGPQFIFQYYREEENGRGNFPPRFSGLQFPNYSSELNVNALELDDSALYLCASTWTSGGQETQYFGPGTRLLVL.

This clone was seen more than once but under ten times. V is TRBV7-2 and J is TRBJ2-5; 12 bases match TRBD2. This CDR3 contains 16 residues. Looked up from germline, CDR1 is SGHTA and CDR2 is FQGNSA. V gave up 4 bases and J gave up 4 bases; unmatched junction bases: 7. The CDR3 loop reads CASSSSLAGGLETQYF. DNA for the CDR3: TGTGCCAGCAGCTCGTCACTAGCGGGAGGTTTAGAGACCCAGTACTTC. Filled out from reference TRBV7-2 and TRBJ2-5, the complete variable domain reads GAGVSQSPSNKVTEKGKDVELRCDPISGHTALYWYRQSLGQGLEFLIYFQGNSAPDKSGLPSDRFSAERTGGSVSTLTIQRTQQEDSAVYLCASSSSLAGGLETQYFGPGTRLLVL.

There are a few counts of this clone. The chain links TRBV6-4 to TRBJ1-5; 11 bases map to TRBD1. Germline CDR1 MRHNA, CDR2 SNTAGT. V was clipped by 6 bases and J by 5 bases; unmatched bases: 6. The CDR3 covers 15 residues. This CDR3 reads CASSRTGGQDQPQHF. CDR3 DNA sequence: TGTGCCAGCAGCAGGACAGGGGGCCAAGATCAGCCCCAGCATTTT.

The chain combines TRBV7-2 with TRBJ1-2; D perhaps matches TRBD1 (5 bases). The CDR3 contains 15 residues. Looked up from germline, CDR1 is SGHTA and CDR2 is FQGNSA. Trimming pared 1 base from V and 7 bases from J, leaving 16 bases between. For the CDR3, the DNA is TGTGCCAGCAGCTTAGGTTTAGGGGAGAGGCCTGGCTACACCTTC. Amino acid sequence: CASSLGLGERPGYTF.

The chain combines TRBV29-1 with TRBJ2-3; D is uncertain. With 0 bases removed from V and 0 bases from J, the gap between germline ends came to 1 base. Germline V lookup: CDR1 SQVTM, CDR2 ANQGSEA. There are 12 residues in the CDR3. The CDR3 DNA reads as TGCAGCGTTGAAGACAGCACAGATACGCAGTATTTT. It specifies CSVEDSTDTQYF.

The genes are TRBV7-9 and TRBJ1-2; weak D call: TRBD1 (6 bases). This CDR3 has 15 residues. The germline V gene has CDR1 SEHNR and CDR2 FQNEAQ (reference sequence). V lost 5 bases and J 4 bases, leaving 17 bases between the germline ends. The CDR3 DNA follows: TGTGCCAGCAGCCAAGAAGGGGGGCAAGGCTATGGCTACACCTTC. Its protein product is CASSQEGGQGYGYTF.

The genes are TRBV9 and TRBJ2-1; 10 nucleotides agree with TRBD2. CDR3 length equals 17 residues. V trimming: 0 bases; J trimming: 6 bases; junction bases outside the gene matches: 9. Germline V lookup: CDR1 SGDLS, CDR2 YYNGEE. The CDR3 bases are TGTGCCAGCAGCGTAGACTCTAGCGGGGGAACCTTCAATGAGCAGTTCTTC. Translated: CASSVDSSGGTFNEQFF. The whole variable domain, remainder taken from reference TRBV9 and TRBJ2-1, is DSGVTQTPKHLITATGQRVTLRCSPRSGDLSVYWYQQSLDQGLQFLIQYYNGEERAKGNILERFSAQQFPDLHSELNLSSLELGDSALYFCASSVDSSGGTFNEQFFGPGTRLTVL.

This chain uses TRBV7-2 with TRBJ1-2, with 8 positions matching TRBD1. The CDR3 runs to 14 residues. V gave up 5 bases and J gave up 4 bases; unmatched junction bases: 6. Germline values: CDR1 SGHTA, CDR2 FQGNSA. CDR3 nucleotide sequence: TGTGCCAGCAGCCAAAGGGACAGGACCTATGGCTACACCTTC. Translated: CASSQRDRTYGYTF.